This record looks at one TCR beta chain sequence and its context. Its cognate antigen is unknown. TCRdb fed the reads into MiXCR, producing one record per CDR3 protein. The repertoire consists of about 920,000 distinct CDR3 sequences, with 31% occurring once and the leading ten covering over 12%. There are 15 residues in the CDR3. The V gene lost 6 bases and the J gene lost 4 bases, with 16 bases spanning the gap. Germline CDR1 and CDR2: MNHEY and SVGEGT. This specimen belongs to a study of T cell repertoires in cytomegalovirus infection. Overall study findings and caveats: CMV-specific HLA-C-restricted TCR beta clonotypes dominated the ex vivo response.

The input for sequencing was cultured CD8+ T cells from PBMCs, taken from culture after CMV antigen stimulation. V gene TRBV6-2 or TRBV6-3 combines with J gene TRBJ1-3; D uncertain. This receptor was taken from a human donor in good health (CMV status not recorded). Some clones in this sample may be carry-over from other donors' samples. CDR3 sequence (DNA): TGTGCCAGCAGGCAACAACCGGCGGGAGGAAACACCATATATTTT. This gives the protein CASRQQPAGGNTIYF.